These T cell receptor beta chains were read from a single sample in a study of identical twins. TCRdb reanalysed the 5' RACE reads using MiXCR and keeps one entry per CDR3 protein. The table has around 680,000 distinct CDR3 sequences, approximately 9% seen once. These same records also appear under a second study, on yellow fever vaccine responses in identical twins.

The sequenced sample was PBMCs. The receptors shown here come from a woman between 18 and 29 years old in good health. Each CDR3 is given with its conserved first and last residue. The D gene is left open where the match is weak. The size entry is marked missing in some rows and otherwise reads once, few, many or a size class.

cdr3_aa	cdr3_nt	v_call	clone_size	d_call	j_call
CASTTLNTEAFF	TGTGCCAGCACGACCTTGAACACTGAAGCTTTCTTT	TRBV2	-	-	TRBJ1-1
CASSPDLAGAQMGNEQFF	TGTGCCAGCAGCCCCGACCTAGCGGGGGCCCAAATGGGAAATGAGCAGTTCTTC	TRBV9	few	TRBD2	TRBJ2-1
CASSLTLGKTQYF	TGTGCCAGCAGCTTAACTTTGGGGAAGACCCAGTACTTC	TRBV7-3	few	-	TRBJ2-5
CASGTSGDHTDTQYF	TGTGCCAGCGGGACTAGCGGGGATCACACAGATACGCAGTATTTT	TRBV12-3/TRBV12-4	many	TRBD2	TRBJ2-3
CATSGLGGSGNEQFF	TGTGCCACCAGTGGCCTCGGCGGGAGCGGTAATGAGCAGTTCTTC	TRBV24-1	many	TRBD2	TRBJ2-1
CSVAGGQGQPQHF	TGCAGCGTTGCCGGGGGGCAGGGTCAGCCCCAGCATTTT	TRBV29-1	many	-	TRBJ1-5
CASSFASYNEQFF	TGTGCCAGCAGCTTTGCTAGCTACAATGAGCAGTTCTTC	TRBV7-2	once	-	TRBJ2-1
CSAPGTATSYYEQYF	TGCAGTGCGCCCGGGACAGCCACTTCCTATTACGAGCAGTACTTC	TRBV20-1	many	TRBD1	TRBJ2-7
CASSLVGQGVADTQYF	TGTGCCAGCAGCTTAGTGGGACAGGGAGTGGCAGATACGCAGTATTTT	TRBV7-6	few	TRBD1	TRBJ2-3
CASSRGTSGGAYEQYF	TGTGCCAGCAGCCGCGGGACTAGCGGGGGGGCCTACGAGCAGTACTTC	TRBV3-1	few	TRBD2	TRBJ2-7
CASSYPVEGTPRYGYTF	TGTGCCAGCAGTTACCCGGTGGAAGGGACTCCTCGCTATGGCTACACCTTC	TRBV6-2/TRBV6-3	-	-	TRBJ1-2
CASSQVGQNNSPLHF	TGTGCCAGCAGCCAGGTGGGACAGAATAATTCACCCCTCCACTTT	TRBV7-2	many	TRBD1	TRBJ1-6
CASSPRQGQPQHF	TGTGCCAGCAGTCCTAGACAGGGTCAGCCCCAGCATTTT	TRBV12-3/TRBV12-4	many	TRBD1	TRBJ1-5
CASSRASEWETQYF	TGTGCCAGCAGCCGTGCTAGTGAGTGGGAGACCCAGTACTTC	TRBV6-1	-	-	TRBJ2-5
CASSRITSGLATDTQYF	TGTGCCAGCAGCCGAATAACTAGCGGTCTTGCCACAGATACGCAGTATTTT	TRBV7-9	few	TRBD2	TRBJ2-3
CASSLAETHYGYTF	TGTGCCAGCAGTTTAGCAGAGACACACTATGGCTACACCTTC	TRBV12-3/TRBV12-4	few	-	TRBJ1-2
CASSQGGNEQFF	TGTGCCAGCAGCCAAGGAGGGAATGAGCAGTTCTTC	TRBV4-2	many	-	TRBJ2-1
CSARDMGGDEQYF	TGCAGTGCTAGAGATATGGGGGGCGACGAGCAGTACTTC	TRBV20-1	few	-	TRBJ2-7
CATSRPAGLSYNEQFF	TGTGCCACCAGCAGACCGGCAGGTCTCTCCTACAATGAGCAGTTCTTC	TRBV15	many	-	TRBJ2-1
CASSLPLGEETQYF	TGTGCCAGCAGCCTTCCTCTCGGGGAAGAGACCCAGTACTTC	TRBV28	few	-	TRBJ2-5
CASSRTRDQNYGYTF	TGTGCCAGCTCCAGGACCAGGGATCAAAACTATGGCTACACCTTC	TRBV12-3/TRBV12-4	few	-	TRBJ1-2
CSARGLVSLYGYTF	TGCAGTGCTAGGGGTCTCGTCAGCCTCTATGGCTACACCTTC	TRBV20-1	few	-	TRBJ1-2
CASSQGTGGLYEQYF	TGCGCCAGCAGCCAAGGTACAGGGGGCTTGTACGAGCAGTACTTC	TRBV4-1	many	TRBD1	TRBJ2-7
CSAASTTGTDTQYF	TGCAGTGCTGCGAGCACGACGGGCACAGATACGCAGTATTTT	TRBV20-1	-	-	TRBJ2-3